The 3 T cell receptor beta chains below were found in one sample sequenced in a study of T cells in Graves' hyperthyroidism and ophthalmopathy. It was RNA transcripts that yielded the amplified TCR beta CDR3 regions. A set of HTBI primers served as the primers for a first-round RT-PCR of the TCR CDR3. TCRdb itself ran the multiplex PCR reads through MiXCR, one entry per CDR3 protein. The repertoire holds 300,000 to 450,000 distinct CDR3 sequences, with 13% to 15% as singletons. The sequencing sample was made of blood. The receptors were sampled from a woman in her 30s with Graves' ophthalmopathy.

The chain links TRBV15 to TRBJ2-7; 12 bases agree with TRBD1. The germline CDR1 and CDR2 sequences are LNHNV and YYDKDF (reference sequence). V lost 1 base to trimming and J lost 6 bases; unmatched junction nucleotides: 7. This CDR3 has 16 amino acids. The CDR3 nucleotides read TGTGCCACCAGCAGAGGGCCGGGACAGGGGGCGGTCGAGCAGTACTTC. This translates into CATSRGPGQGAVEQYF.

This clonotype was found many times. This sequence joins TRBV7-9 and TRBJ1-2; D unclear. Per the germline V gene, CDR1 is SEHNR and CDR2 is FQNEAQ (reference sequence). Trimming pared 1 base from V and 5 bases from J, leaving 11 bases between. The CDR3 is made up of 14 amino acids. The CDR3 reads CASSLGDTEYGYTF. The CDR3 DNA sequence: TGTGCCAGCAGCTTAGGAGACACCGAATATGGCTACACCTTC. Variable domain in full (rest from reference TRBV7-9 and TRBJ1-2): DTGVSQNPRHKITKRGQNVTFRCDPISEHNRLYWYRQTLGQGPEFLTYFQNEAQLEKSRLLSDRFSAERPKGSFSTLEIQRTEQGDSAMYLCASSLGDTEYGYTFGSGTRLTVV.

CDR3 amino acids: CASSLGQGAYNEQFF. The CDR3 DNA reads TGTGCCAGCTCGCTGGGACAGGGGGCGTACAATGAGCAGTTCTTC. J is TRBJ2-1 and V is TRBV18; 12 nucleotides agree with TRBD1. CDR3 length equals 15 residues. Per germline, CDR1 KGHSH and CDR2 LQKENI. Trimming removed 6 bases from V and 4 bases from J; junction bases left unmatched: 4.